Here is one T cell receptor beta chain with its context. Its antigen is not known. The data stem from a study of early T cells in non-severe SARS-CoV-2 infection. In the study overall: Sequenced material consisted of bulk RNA (from unsorted whole blood), and chains were unpaired.

Study-wide findings and caveats: Private and CD4 specificities were missed by VDJdb matching, which favored anti-spike CD8 responses.

Individually, cDNA molecules had unique molecular identifiers attached to them. TCRdb passed the 5' RACE reads through MiXCR, listing each CDR3 protein once. The table records tens of thousands of distinct CDR3 sequences, roughly 12% of them present only once. The ends lost 3 bases at V and 4 bases at J; junction bases unmatched: 7. This CDR3 has 18 amino acids. The V gene's germline CDR1 is LNHDA and CDR2 SQIVND (reference sequence). The sample in question was whole blood, obtained at baseline. The chain is built from TRBV19 and TRBJ2-2, with 14 bases that match TRBD2. The sequence was collected from an adult who was a healthcare worker with PCR-confirmed SARS-CoV-2 infection or an uninfected control (not recorded which). The donor label of this sample is uncertain. The CDR3, as DNA: TGTGCCAGTAGTATTTTGGGACTAGCGGGGGTTGGCACCGGGGAGCTGTTTTTT. Amino acid sequence: CASSILGLAGVGTGELFF.